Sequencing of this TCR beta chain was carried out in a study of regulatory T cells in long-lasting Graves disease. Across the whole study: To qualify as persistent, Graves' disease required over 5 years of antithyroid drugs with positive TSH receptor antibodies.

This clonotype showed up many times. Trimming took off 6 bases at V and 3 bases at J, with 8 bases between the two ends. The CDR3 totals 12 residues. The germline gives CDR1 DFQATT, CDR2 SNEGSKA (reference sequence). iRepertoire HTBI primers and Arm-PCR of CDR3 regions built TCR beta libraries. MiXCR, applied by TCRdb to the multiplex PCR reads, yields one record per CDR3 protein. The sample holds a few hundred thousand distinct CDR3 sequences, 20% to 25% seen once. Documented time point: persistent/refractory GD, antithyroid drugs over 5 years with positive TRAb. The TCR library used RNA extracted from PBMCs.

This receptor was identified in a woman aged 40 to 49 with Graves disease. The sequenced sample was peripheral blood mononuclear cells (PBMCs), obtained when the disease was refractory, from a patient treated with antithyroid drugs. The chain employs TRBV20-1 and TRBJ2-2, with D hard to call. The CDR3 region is CSASRDTGELFF. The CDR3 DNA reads TGCAGTGCCTCACGAGACACCGGGGAGCTGTTTTTT.